This passage covers 13 T cell receptor beta chains from one sample sequenced in a study of blood T cell repertoires in COVID-19. TCRdb's table, derived via immunoSEQ multiplex PCR, lists solely in-frame clones and lacks some. Altogether some 180,000 clones are present, 79% being singletons, with the ten largest covering roughly 19%. Sequenced sample: PBMCs or T cells enriched from blood (not recorded which). The receptors derive from a woman in her 70s in a cohort exposed to, infected with or recovered from COVID-19 (not recorded which).

The rearrangement uses TRBV7-9 and TRBJ2-1; possible D gene TRBD2, 5 bases. V shed 3 bases and J shed 8 bases, with 14 bases lying between them. The CDR3 spans 14 residues. Per the germline V gene, CDR1 is SEHNR and CDR2 is FQNEAQ (reference sequence). CDR3 nucleotides: TGTGCCAGCAGCTTGTTAGGGCTGAGGGATGAGCAGTTCTTC. Encoded protein: CASSLLGLRDEQFF. The full variable domain, completed using reference TRBV7-9 and TRBJ2-1, is DTGVSQNPRHKITKRGQNVTFRCDPISEHNRLYWYRQTLGQGPEFLTYFQNEAQLEKSRLLSDRFSAERPKGSFSTLEIQRTEQGDSAMYLCASSLLGLRDEQFFGPGTRLTVL.

This clone was counted a single time. The chain recombines TRBV28 with TRBJ1-2; no firm D call. V lost 4 bases to trimming and J lost 2 bases, with 5 bases between them. Germline values: CDR1 MDHEN, CDR2 SYDVKM. The length of the CDR3 is 12 residues. This CDR3 reads CASSSVNYGYTF. The CDR3 nucleotides read TGTGCCAGCAGTTCCGTGAACTATGGCTACACCTTC.

The chain recombines TRBV11-2 with TRBJ2-1, with 7 bases aligning to TRBD1. Germline values: CDR1 SGHAT, CDR2 FQNNGV. The CDR3 is made up of 15 amino acids. V shed 2 bases, J shed 1 base, and the junction held 2 bases outside the gene matches. The DNA for the CDR3 is TGTGCCAGCAGCTTAAGGGACAGTTCCTACAATGAGCAGTTCTTC. Its protein product is CASSLRDSSYNEQFF. Combining the CDR3 with reference TRBV11-2 and TRBJ2-1 gives the whole variable domain EAGVAQSPRYKIIEKRQSVAFWCNPISGHATLYWYQQILGQGPKLLIQFQNNGVVDDSQLPKDRFSAERLKGVDSTLKIQPAKLEDSAVYLCASSLRDSSYNEQFFGPGTRLTVL.

J is TRBJ2-5 and V is TRBV28; the D gene is possibly TRBD1 (5 bases). Germline V gene sequence: CDR1 MDHEN, CDR2 SYDVKM. The V gene lost 4 bases and the J gene lost 7 bases, with 16 bases spanning the gap. The CDR3 sequence is 14 residues long. The CDR3 here is CASSSSQVQGTQYF. The CDR3 DNA follows: TGTGCCAGCAGTTCCTCACAGGTCCAGGGGACCCAGTACTTC.

The V gene is TRBV28, the J gene TRBJ2-7; 7 bases agree with TRBD1. The CDR3 spans 17 residues. Trimming at V came to 6 bases and at J to 3 bases, leaving 17 bases not matched to a gene. Germline V CDR1 and CDR2: MDHEN, SYDVKM. Written as DNA, the CDR3 is TGTGCCAGCAGCCCCACTCTGACAGGGTTCTATTTCTACGAGCAGTACTTC. The encoded protein is CASSPTLTGFYFYEQYF.

The chain carries TRBV14 and TRBJ2-1; weak D call: TRBD2 (5 bases). Trimming pared 4 bases from V and 4 bases from J, leaving 8 bases between. CDR1 and CDR2 from the germline V gene are SGHDN and FVKESK. This CDR3 has 13 amino acids. The CDR3 is CASSRGLYNEQFF. CDR3 in DNA: TGTGCCAGCAGCCGAGGACTTTACAATGAGCAGTTCTTC.

This clone was seen a handful of times. This chain connects TRBV7-2 to TRBJ2-3, with a tentative D call TRBD2 (6 bases). This CDR3 has 16 amino acids. The germline gives CDR1 SGHTA, CDR2 FQGNSA. Trimming took 1 base from V and 5 from J, leaving 16 bases between them. The CDR3 sequence: CASSLGYGRFGDTQYF. Here the CDR3 DNA reads TGTGCCAGCAGCTTAGGGTACGGGAGATTCGGAGATACGCAGTATTTT.

This sequence joins TRBV15 and TRBJ2-5; TRBD2 might be the D (7 bases). The CDR3 is 13 amino acids. The V gene's germline CDR1 is LNHNV and CDR2 YYDKDF (reference sequence). Trimming pared 1 base from V and 7 bases from J, leaving 10 bases between. The CDR3 protein is CATSRGRGGTQYF. Here the CDR3 DNA reads TGTGCCACCAGCAGAGGTAGGGGGGGGACCCAGTACTTC.

This chain links TRBV5-1 with TRBJ2-7, with 7 bases lining up with TRBD1. The CDR3 spans 14 residues. V trimming: 4 bases; J trimming: 3 bases; junction bases outside the gene matches: 7. Germline V CDR1 and CDR2: SGHRS, YFSETQ. The CDR3 DNA reads as TGCGCCAGCAGCACCAGGACAGGTTACTACGAGCAGTACTTC. As protein: CASSTRTGYYEQYF.

The chain employs TRBV5-1 and TRBJ1-6, with TRBD1 as a possible D gene (6 bases). V was shortened by 0 bases and J by 5 bases, with 9 bases between the two germline ends. The germline V gene encodes CDR1 SGHRS and CDR2 YFSETQ. This CDR3 spans 15 amino acids. CDR3 nucleotide sequence: TGCGCCAGCAGCTTGGCTCCAGGGGATAATTCACCCCTCCACTTT. It codes for CASSLAPGDNSPLHF.

This chain connects TRBV4-3 to TRBJ2-3; 7 bases are a match to TRBD2. Per germline, CDR1 LGHNA and CDR2 YSLEER. This CDR3 comprises 15 residues. The V and J ends lost 5 bases and 5 bases, in that order; junction bases with no gene match: 10. CDR3 amino acids: CASSGSGGRGDTQYF. CDR3 DNA: TGCGCCAGCAGCGGAAGTGGGGGGAGGGGAGATACGCAGTATTTT.

This chain connects TRBV7-2 to TRBJ2-5; 8 bases map to TRBD1. The CDR3 is made up of 14 amino acids. Unmatched junction bases numbered 5, after V lost 4 bases and J lost 4 bases. Germline values: CDR1 SGHTA, CDR2 FQGNSA. The CDR3 DNA sequence: TGTGCCAGCAGCTCGACAGGGGTAAGAGAGACCCAGTACTTC. It encodes CASSSTGVRETQYF.

V is TRBV5-1 and J is TRBJ1-4; weak D call: TRBD1 (5 bases). The CDR3 runs 14 residues. The V gene's germline CDR1 is SGHRS and CDR2 YFSETQ. V was clipped by 4 bases and J by 6 bases, with 13 bases between them. CDR3 nucleotide sequence: TGCGCCAGCAGCACGGGGGACGTTGATGAAAAACTGTTTTTT. This encodes CASSTGDVDEKLFF.